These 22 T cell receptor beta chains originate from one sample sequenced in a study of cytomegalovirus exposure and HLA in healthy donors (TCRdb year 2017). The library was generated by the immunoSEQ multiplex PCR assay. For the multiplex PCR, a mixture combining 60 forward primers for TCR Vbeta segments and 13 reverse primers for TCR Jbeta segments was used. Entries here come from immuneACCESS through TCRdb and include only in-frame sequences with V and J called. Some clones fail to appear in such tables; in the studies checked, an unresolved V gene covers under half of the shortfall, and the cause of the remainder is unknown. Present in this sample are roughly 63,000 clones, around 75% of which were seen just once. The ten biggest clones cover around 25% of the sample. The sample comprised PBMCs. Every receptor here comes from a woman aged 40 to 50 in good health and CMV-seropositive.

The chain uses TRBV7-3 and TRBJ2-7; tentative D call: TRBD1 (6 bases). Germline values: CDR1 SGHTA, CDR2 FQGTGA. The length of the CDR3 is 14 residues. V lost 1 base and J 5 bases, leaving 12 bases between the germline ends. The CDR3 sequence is CASSLMPGDNEQYF. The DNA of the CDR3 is TGTGCCAGCAGCTTAATGCCAGGGGACAACGAGCAGTACTTC.

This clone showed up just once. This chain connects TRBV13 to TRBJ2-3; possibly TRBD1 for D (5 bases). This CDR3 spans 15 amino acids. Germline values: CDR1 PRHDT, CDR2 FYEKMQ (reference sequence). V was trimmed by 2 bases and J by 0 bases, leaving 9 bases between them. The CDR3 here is CASSLRGPSTDTQYF. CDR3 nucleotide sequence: TGTGCCAGCAGCTTAAGGGGCCCTAGCACAGATACGCAGTATTTT.

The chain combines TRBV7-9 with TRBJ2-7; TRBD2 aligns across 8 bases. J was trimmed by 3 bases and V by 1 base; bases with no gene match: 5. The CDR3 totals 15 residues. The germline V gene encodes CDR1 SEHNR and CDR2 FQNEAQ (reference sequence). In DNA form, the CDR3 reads TGTGCCAGCAGCTTAGATGCGCTAGCGGGCTACGAGCAGTACTTC. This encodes CASSLDALAGYEQYF.

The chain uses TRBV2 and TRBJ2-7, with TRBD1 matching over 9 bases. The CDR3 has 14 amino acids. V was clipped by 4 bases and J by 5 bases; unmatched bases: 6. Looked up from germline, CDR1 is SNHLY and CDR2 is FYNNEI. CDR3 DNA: TGTGCCAGCAGTGGCGGGACAGGGCGGGACGAGCAGTACTTC. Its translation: CASSGGTGRDEQYF.

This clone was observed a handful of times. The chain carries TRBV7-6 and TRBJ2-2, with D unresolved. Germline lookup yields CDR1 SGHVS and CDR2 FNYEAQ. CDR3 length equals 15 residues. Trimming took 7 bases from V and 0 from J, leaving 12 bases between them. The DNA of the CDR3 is TGTGCCAGCACCCGTAACTCCGCGAACACCGGGGAGCTGTTTTTT. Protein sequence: CASTRNSANTGELFF.

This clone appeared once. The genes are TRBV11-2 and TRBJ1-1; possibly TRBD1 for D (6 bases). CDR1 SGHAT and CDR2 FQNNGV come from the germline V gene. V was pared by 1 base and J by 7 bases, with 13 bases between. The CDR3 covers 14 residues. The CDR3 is CASSLVAGASEAFF. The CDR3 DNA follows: TGTGCCAGCAGCTTAGTAGCGGGGGCGAGTGAAGCTTTCTTT.

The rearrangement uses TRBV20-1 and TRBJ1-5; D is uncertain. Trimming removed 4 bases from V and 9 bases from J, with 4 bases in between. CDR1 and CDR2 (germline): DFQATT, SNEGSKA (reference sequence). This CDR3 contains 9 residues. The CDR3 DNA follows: TGCAGTGCTAACGGGCCCCAGCATTTT. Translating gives CSANGPQHF.

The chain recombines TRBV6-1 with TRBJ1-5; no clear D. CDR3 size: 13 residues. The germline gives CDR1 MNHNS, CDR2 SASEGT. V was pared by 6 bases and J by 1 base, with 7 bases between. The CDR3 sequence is CASRGSSNQPQHF. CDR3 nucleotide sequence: TGTGCCAGCAGGGGCTCCAGCAATCAGCCCCAGCATTTT.

The CDR3 region has the DNA TGTGCCAGCAGCTCGGGAGCGGGGGGGCCAAACATTCAGTACTTC. It encodes CASSSGAGGPNIQYF. The chain carries TRBV13 and TRBJ2-4, with TRBD2 matching 10 bases. This CDR3 has 15 residues. Germline CDR1 PRHDT, CDR2 FYEKMQ (reference sequence). J gave up 6 bases and V 4 bases, and 6 bases lay outside the gene matches.

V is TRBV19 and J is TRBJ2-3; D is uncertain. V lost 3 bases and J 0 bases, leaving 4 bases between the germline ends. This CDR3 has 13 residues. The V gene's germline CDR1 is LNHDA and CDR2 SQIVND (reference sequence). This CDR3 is CASSIASTDTQYF. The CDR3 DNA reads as TGTGCCAGTAGTATCGCGAGCACAGATACGCAGTATTTT.

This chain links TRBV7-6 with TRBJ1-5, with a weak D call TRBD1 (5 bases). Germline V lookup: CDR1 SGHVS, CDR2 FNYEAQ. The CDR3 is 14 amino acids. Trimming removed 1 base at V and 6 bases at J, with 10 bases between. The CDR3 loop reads CASSLESQGQPQHF. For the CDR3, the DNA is TGTGCCAGCAGCTTAGAATCTCAGGGTCAGCCCCAGCATTTT.

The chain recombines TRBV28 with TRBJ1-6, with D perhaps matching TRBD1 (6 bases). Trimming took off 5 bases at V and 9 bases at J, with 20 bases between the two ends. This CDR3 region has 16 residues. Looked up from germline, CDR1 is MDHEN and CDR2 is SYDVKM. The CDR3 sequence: CASSPMTQGSPSPLHF. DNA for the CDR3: TGTGCCAGCAGTCCTATGACACAGGGTAGCCCTTCACCCCTCCACTTT.

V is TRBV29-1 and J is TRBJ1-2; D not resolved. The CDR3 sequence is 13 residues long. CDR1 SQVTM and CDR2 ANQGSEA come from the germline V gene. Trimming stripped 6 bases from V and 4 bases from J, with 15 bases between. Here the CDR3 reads CSVDRGFGYGYTF. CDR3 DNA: TGCAGCGTAGACCGGGGATTTGGCTATGGCTACACCTTC.

CDR3 in DNA: TGCGCCAGCAGCTTCTTGACAGGCACCGGGGAGCTGTTTTTT. Residues: CASSFLTGTGELFF. The chain carries TRBV5-1 and TRBJ2-2, with D perhaps matching TRBD1 (6 bases). Germline assignment: CDR1 SGHRS and CDR2 YFSETQ. CDR3 length: 14 residues. Trimming stripped 2 bases from V and 4 bases from J, with 9 bases between.

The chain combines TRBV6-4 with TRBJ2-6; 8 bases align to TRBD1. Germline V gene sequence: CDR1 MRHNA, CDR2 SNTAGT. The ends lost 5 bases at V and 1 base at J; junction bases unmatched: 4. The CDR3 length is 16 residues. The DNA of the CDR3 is TGTGCCAGCAGTCCCACAGGGGGATCTGGGGCCAACGTCCTGACTTTC. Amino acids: CASSPTGGSGANVLTF.

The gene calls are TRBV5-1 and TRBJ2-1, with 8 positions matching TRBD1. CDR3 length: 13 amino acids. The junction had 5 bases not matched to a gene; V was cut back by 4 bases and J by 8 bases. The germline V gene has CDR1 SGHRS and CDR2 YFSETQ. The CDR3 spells CASSQGQGYEQFF. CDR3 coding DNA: TGCGCCAGCAGCCAAGGACAGGGCTATGAGCAGTTCTTC. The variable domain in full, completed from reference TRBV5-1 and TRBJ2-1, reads KAGVTQTPRYLIKTRGQQVTLSCSPISGHRSVSWYQQTPGQGLQFLFEYFSETQRNKGNFPGRFSGRQFSNSRSEMNVSTLELGDSALYLCASSQGQGYEQFFGPGTRLTVL.

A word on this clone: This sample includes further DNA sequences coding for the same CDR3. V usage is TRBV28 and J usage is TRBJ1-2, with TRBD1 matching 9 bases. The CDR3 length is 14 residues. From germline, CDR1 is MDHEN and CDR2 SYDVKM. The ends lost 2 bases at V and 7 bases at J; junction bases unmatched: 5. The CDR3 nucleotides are TGTGCCAGCAGTTTAAATGACAGGGGGGGTGGCTACACCTTC. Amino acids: CASSLNDRGGGYTF.

Here the CDR3 DNA reads TGTGCCAGCAGCTTTGCTCCGACAGGTCAGAACACTGAAGCTTTCTTT. Protein product: CASSFAPTGQNTEAFF. This chain joins TRBV7-2 and TRBJ1-1; D is possibly TRBD1 (6 bases). Trimming removed 3 bases at V and 1 base at J, with 15 bases between. The CDR3 is 16 residues long. In germline, CDR1 is SGHTA, CDR2 FQGNSA.

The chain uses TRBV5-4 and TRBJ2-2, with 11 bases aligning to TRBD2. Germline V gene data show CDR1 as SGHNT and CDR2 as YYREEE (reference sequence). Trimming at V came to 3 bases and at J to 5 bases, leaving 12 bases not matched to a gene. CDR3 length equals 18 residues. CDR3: CASSSVSLAGVETGELFF. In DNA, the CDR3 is TGTGCCAGCAGCTCCGTGTCACTAGCGGGGGTCGAGACCGGGGAGCTGTTTTTT.

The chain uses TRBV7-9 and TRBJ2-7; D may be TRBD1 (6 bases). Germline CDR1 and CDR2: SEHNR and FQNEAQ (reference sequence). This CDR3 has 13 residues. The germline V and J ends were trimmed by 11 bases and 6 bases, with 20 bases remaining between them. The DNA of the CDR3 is TGTGCCGCCGGCCGGGTCCCACAGGGCGAGCAGTACTTC. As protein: CAAGRVPQGEQYF.

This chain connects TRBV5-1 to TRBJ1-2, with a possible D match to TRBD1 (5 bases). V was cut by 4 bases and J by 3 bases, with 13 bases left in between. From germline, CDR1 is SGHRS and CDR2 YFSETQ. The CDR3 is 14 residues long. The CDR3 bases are TGCGCCAGCAGCCGCTCGGGAGGGGACTATGGCTACACCTTC. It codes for CASSRSGGDYGYTF.

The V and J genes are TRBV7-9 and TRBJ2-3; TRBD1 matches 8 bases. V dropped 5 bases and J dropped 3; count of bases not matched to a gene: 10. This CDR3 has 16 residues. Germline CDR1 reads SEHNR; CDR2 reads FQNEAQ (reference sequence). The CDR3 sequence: CASSPSRTGSTDTQYF. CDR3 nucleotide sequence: TGTGCCAGCAGCCCCTCCCGGACAGGGTCAACAGATACGCAGTATTTT.